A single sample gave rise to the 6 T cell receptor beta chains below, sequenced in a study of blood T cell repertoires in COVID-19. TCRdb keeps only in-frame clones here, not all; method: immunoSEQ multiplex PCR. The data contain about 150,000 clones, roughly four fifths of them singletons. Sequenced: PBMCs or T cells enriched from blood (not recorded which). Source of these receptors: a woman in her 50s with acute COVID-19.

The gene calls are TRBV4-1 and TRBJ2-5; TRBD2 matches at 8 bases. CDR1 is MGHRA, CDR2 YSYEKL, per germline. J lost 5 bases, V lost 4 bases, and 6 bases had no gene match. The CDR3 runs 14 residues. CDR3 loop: CASSRAGVSETQYF. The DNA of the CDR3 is TGCGCCAGCAGCCGAGCGGGAGTTTCGGAGACCCAGTACTTC.

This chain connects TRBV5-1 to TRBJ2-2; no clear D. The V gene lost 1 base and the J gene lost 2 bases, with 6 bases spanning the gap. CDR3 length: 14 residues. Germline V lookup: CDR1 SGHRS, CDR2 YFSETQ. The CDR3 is CASSLLSNTGELFF. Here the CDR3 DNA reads TGCGCCAGCAGCTTGCTAAGTAACACCGGGGAGCTGTTTTTT.

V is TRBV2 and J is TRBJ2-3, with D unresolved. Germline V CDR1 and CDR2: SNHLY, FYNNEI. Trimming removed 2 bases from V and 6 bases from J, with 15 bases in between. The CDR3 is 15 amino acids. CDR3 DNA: TGTGCCAGCAGTGAAAAGTCTAGAGGAACCGATACGCAGTATTTT. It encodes CASSEKSRGTDTQYF.

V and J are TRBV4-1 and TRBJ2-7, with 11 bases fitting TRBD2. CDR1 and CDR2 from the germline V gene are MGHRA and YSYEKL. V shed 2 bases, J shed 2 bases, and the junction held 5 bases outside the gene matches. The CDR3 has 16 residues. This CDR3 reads CASSQTTSGKTYEQYF. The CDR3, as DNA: TGCGCCAGCAGCCAAACGACTAGCGGGAAGACCTACGAGCAGTACTTC.

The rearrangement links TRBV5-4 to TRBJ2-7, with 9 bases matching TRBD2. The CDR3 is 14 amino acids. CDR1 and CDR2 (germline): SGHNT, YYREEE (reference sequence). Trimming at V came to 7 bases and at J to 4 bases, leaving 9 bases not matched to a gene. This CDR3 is CASHLAGSRYEQYF. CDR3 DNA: TGTGCCAGCCACCTAGCGGGATCGAGGTACGAGCAGTACTTC.

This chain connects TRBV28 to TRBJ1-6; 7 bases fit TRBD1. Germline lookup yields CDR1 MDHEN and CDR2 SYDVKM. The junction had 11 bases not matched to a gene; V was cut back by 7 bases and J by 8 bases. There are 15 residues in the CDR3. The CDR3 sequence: CASIGGGMLDSPLHF. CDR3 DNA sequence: TGTGCCAGCATAGGAGGGGGCATGTTGGATTCACCCCTCCACTTT. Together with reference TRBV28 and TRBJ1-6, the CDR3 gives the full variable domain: DVKVTQSSRYLVKRTGEKVFLECVQDMDHENMFWYRQDPGLGLRLIYFSYDVKMKEKGDIPEGYSVSREKKERFSLILESASTNQTSMYLCASIGGGMLDSPLHFGNGTRLTVT.